Sequencing of this T cell receptor beta chain was carried out in a study of tumor-infiltrating lymphocytes in localized non-small cell lung cancer. Study in general: Each patient gave resected tumor and non-adjacent uninvolved lung tissue.

Study outcomes and limitations: Recurrence-free survival showed no association with tumor T-cell fraction.

The data were produced by immunoSEQ multiplex PCR, yet TCRdb's version contains in-frame clones alone and is incomplete. The sample includes just under 10,000 clones, over 60% of them seen just once. On this clone: The antigen remains undetermined.

V lost 1 base and J 0 bases, leaving 8 bases between the germline ends. The length of the CDR3 is 15 residues. CDR1 SGHTA and CDR2 FQGNSA come from the germline V gene. This sequence originates from a human donor with non-small cell lung cancer. The genes are TRBV7-2 and TRBJ2-3; D unresolved. The sample comprised lung tumor tissue. For the CDR3, the DNA is TGTGCCAGCAGCTTAGATTACCTCAGCACAGATACGCAGTATTTT. This sequence encodes CASSLDYLSTDTQYF.